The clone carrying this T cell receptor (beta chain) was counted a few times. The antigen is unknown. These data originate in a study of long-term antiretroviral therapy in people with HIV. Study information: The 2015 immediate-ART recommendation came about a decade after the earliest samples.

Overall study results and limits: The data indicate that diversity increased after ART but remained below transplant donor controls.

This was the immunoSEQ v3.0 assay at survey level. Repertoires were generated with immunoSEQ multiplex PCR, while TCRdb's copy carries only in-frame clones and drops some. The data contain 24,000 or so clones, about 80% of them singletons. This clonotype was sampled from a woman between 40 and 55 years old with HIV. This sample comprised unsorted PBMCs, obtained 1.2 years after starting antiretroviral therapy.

CDR3 region: CASSEFRQGDYEQYF. CDR3 DNA sequence: TGTGCCAGCAGTGAATTCCGGCAGGGCGACTACGAGCAGTACTTC. V is TRBV2 and J is TRBJ2-7, with a tentative D call TRBD1 (5 bases). The length of the CDR3 is 15 residues. Germline loops: CDR1 SNHLY, CDR2 FYNNEI. Trimming took 2 bases from V and 3 from J, leaving 14 bases between them.